The 28 T cell receptor beta chains in this list originate from one sample, sequenced in a study of blood T cell repertoires in COVID-19. Profiled with immunoSEQ multiplex PCR; TCRdb holds only in-frame clones, not every one. The sample lists 60,000 to 85,000 clones, roughly 87% occurring once. Input material: peripheral blood. The receptor set was obtained from a woman of 80 years or more with active or convalescent COVID-19.

This clone was detected a few times. The CDR3 is CASSPDRGFSPLHF. The CDR3 region has the DNA TGTGCCAGCAGTCCCGACAGGGGGTTTTCACCCCTCCACTTT. This chain links TRBV27 with TRBJ1-6, with 9 positions matching TRBD1. Germline CDR1 reads MNHEY; CDR2 reads SMNVEV (reference sequence). CDR3 length: 14 residues. With 5 bases clipped from V and 9 bases from J, the junction kept 5 bases outside the gene matches.

V usage is TRBV7-2 and J usage is TRBJ1-1; D remains unclear. The length of the CDR3 is 16 residues. V was cut by 5 bases and J by 2 bases, with 18 bases left in between. The germline CDR1 and CDR2 sequences are SGHTA and FQGNSA. CDR3 sequence (DNA): TGTGCCAGCAGCCCGCGGGCGAGTTTCTTAAACACTGAAGCTTTCTTT. Encoded protein: CASSPRASFLNTEAFF.

The V and J genes are TRBV20-1 and TRBJ2-7; TRBD2 is a possible D gene (6 bases). V was trimmed by 3 bases and J by 5 bases, leaving 17 bases between them. This CDR3 is 14 amino acids long. The germline CDR1 and CDR2 sequences are DFQATT and SNEGSKA (reference sequence). The CDR3 nucleotides read TGCAGTGCTAGTGGACCGGGACTTTCAAACGAGCAGTACTTC. It yields the protein CSASGPGLSNEQYF.

The CDR3 loop reads CAWSGHVFYGYTF. CDR3 nucleotides: TGTGCCTGGAGTGGGCACGTATTCTATGGCTACACCTTC. The chain links TRBV30 to TRBJ1-2; D not certain. Trimming took 1 base from V and 4 from J, leaving 10 bases between them. The CDR3 covers 13 residues. Germline CDR1 and CDR2: GTSNPN and SVGIG (reference sequence). Combining the CDR3 with reference TRBV30 and TRBJ1-2 gives the whole variable domain SQTIHQWPATLVQPVGSPLSLECTVEGTSNPNLYWYRQAAGRGLQLLFYSVGIGQISSEVPQNLSASRPQDRQFILSSKKLLLSDSGFYLCAWSGHVFYGYTFGSGTRLTVV.

The rearrangement uses TRBV4-3 and TRBJ1-6; no firm D call. The CDR3 runs to 16 residues. Trimming removed 0 bases at V and 7 bases at J, with 13 bases between. CDR1 LGHNA and CDR2 YSLEER come from the germline V gene. CDR3 protein: CASSQDPVTGNSPLHF. The CDR3 DNA follows: TGCGCCAGCAGCCAAGATCCCGTGACGGGGAATTCACCCCTCCACTTT.

The chain links TRBV19 to TRBJ1-2; D gene ambiguous. The CDR3 is 13 residues long. The germline V gene encodes CDR1 LNHDA and CDR2 SQIVND (reference sequence). The germline V and J ends were trimmed by 5 bases and 0 bases, with 7 bases remaining between them. In DNA form, the CDR3 reads TGTGCCAGTAGTTCCTCAGCTAACTATGGCTACACCTTC. This encodes CASSSSANYGYTF.

In nucleotides, the CDR3 is TGTGCCAGCAGGCAGGGTTGGGCTGAAGCTTTCTTT. Translation gives CASRQGWAEAFF. The V gene is TRBV12-3 or TRBV12-4, the J gene TRBJ1-1, with D perhaps TRBD1 (5 bases). The CDR3 sequence is 12 residues long. V was trimmed by 6 bases and J by 6 bases, leaving 11 bases between them.

The chain is built from TRBV6-4 and TRBJ1-2; D is uncertain. V shed 8 bases and J shed 7 bases, with 14 bases lying between them. This CDR3 is 12 amino acids long. CDR1 is MRHNA and CDR2 is SNTAGT in the germline V gene. The CDR3 protein is CASRHPTGGYTF. CDR3 nucleotide sequence: TGTGCCAGCCGTCACCCGACGGGTGGCTACACCTTC.

The J gene is TRBJ1-2, the V gene TRBV25-1; 9 bases are a match to TRBD1. This CDR3 contains 14 residues. Trimming at V came to 2 bases and at J to 5 bases, leaving 3 bases not matched to a gene. Germline V gene sequence: CDR1 MGHDK, CDR2 SYGVNS. The CDR3 is CASSETGGWYGYTF. For the CDR3, the DNA is TGTGCCAGCAGTGAAACAGGGGGCTGGTATGGCTACACCTTC.

The chain links TRBV5-1 to TRBJ2-5, with 8 nucleotides matching TRBD2. After removal of 3 bases from V and 0 bases from J, the junction contained 7 bases not matched to a gene. CDR1 is SGHRS and CDR2 is YFSETQ in the germline V gene. The CDR3 runs to 16 residues. The CDR3 nucleotides are TGCGCCAGCAGCTCTGGGTTAGCGGGGTACCAAGAGACCCAGTACTTC. The encoded protein is CASSSGLAGYQETQYF.

The chain links TRBV19 to TRBJ2-1, with 7 bases aligning to TRBD1. Looked up from germline, CDR1 is LNHDA and CDR2 is SQIVND (reference sequence). V shed 5 bases, J shed 5 bases, and the junction held 6 bases outside the gene matches. The CDR3 has 14 residues. The CDR3 DNA reads TGTGCCAGTAGTGTCGGGGACAGAAACAATGAGCAGTTCTTC. Amino acids: CASSVGDRNNEQFF.

The chain carries TRBV6-5 and TRBJ2-4; 7 bases fit TRBD1. Germline V CDR1 and CDR2: MNHEY, SVGAGI. CDR3 length: 11 amino acids. The J segment lost 13 bases and the V segment lost 7 bases, leaving 7 bases of the junction unmatched. The CDR3 loop is CASNQGQRQYF. The CDR3 DNA is TGTGCCAGCAACCAGGGACAGAGACAGTACTTC.

The chain carries TRBV18 and TRBJ2-1; D gene ambiguous. The length of the CDR3 is 13 residues. The germline CDR1 and CDR2 sequences are KGHSH and LQKENI. With 3 bases removed from V and 5 bases from J, the gap between germline ends came to 8 bases. Here the CDR3 reads CASSPRQDNEQFF. The DNA of the CDR3 is TGTGCCAGCTCACCCCGCCAGGACAATGAGCAGTTCTTC.

The V call is TRBV3-1 (or the pseudogene TRBV3-2), the J call TRBJ1-5; no clear D gene. Trimming cost V 3 bases and J 6 bases, with 9 bases left between them. This CDR3 is built from 13 residues. The germline V gene has CDR1 LGHDT and CDR2 YNNKEL (reference sequence). The CDR3 region is CASSHAPGQPQHF. The CDR3 nucleotides read TGTGCCAGCAGCCACGCCCCGGGTCAGCCCCAGCATTTT.

The chain employs TRBV6-5 and TRBJ1-2, with TRBD1 matching 11 bases. The length of the CDR3 is 14 residues. In germline, CDR1 is MNHEY, CDR2 SVGAGI. The J segment lost 7 bases and the V segment lost 5 bases, leaving 6 bases of the junction unmatched. The CDR3 nucleotides read TGTGCCAGCAGTCCCGGGACAGGGGGAGCTGGCTACACCTTC. It encodes CASSPGTGGAGYTF.

The J gene is TRBJ1-2, the V gene TRBV10-3; 9 nucleotides align to TRBD1. J gave up 3 bases and V 4 bases, and 3 bases lay outside the gene matches. CDR3 length: 14 residues. The germline V gene has CDR1 ENHRY and CDR2 SYGVKD. In nucleotides, the CDR3 is TGTGCCATCAGTGCACAGGGGGCCGACTATGGCTACACCTTC. Protein product: CAISAQGADYGYTF.

The V call is TRBV7-2, the J call TRBJ1-6, with unresolved D. The ends were cut back, 1 base at V and 3 bases at J, with 7 bases in the middle. This CDR3 contains 15 residues. Per the germline V gene, CDR1 is SGHTA and CDR2 is FQGNSA. The CDR3 sequence: CASSLGGDYNSPLHF. The CDR3 coding sequence is TGTGCCAGCAGCTTAGGGGGAGACTATAATTCACCCCTCCACTTT.

The chain combines TRBV5-5 with TRBJ1-4, with 8 bases lining up with TRBD1. J gave up 4 bases and V 4 bases, and 9 bases lay outside the gene matches. Germline assignment: CDR1 SGHKS and CDR2 YYEKEE (reference sequence). The CDR3 contains 16 residues. The CDR3 DNA sequence: TGTGCCAGCAGCCCGATATCGACAGGGGATAATGAAAAACTGTTTTTT. Encoded protein: CASSPISTGDNEKLFF.

Written as DNA, the CDR3 is TGTGCCAGTAGTACGACAGGGGTTTGGGAGCTGTTTTTT. Amino acid sequence: CASSTTGVWELFF. The chain joins TRBV19 to TRBJ2-2; TRBD1 agrees at 8 bases. Per germline, CDR1 LNHDA and CDR2 SQIVND (reference sequence). V lost 4 bases and J lost 9; bases outside the gene matches: 4. This CDR3 is built from 13 residues.

The rearrangement links TRBV24-1 to TRBJ2-1, with D maybe TRBD1 (6 bases). From germline, CDR1 is KGHDR and CDR2 SFDVKD. Trimming removed 5 bases from V and 4 bases from J, with 17 bases in between. The CDR3 length is 16 residues. CDR3 DNA: TGTGCCACCAGTGGTCCACCGGGACAACAATACAATGAGCAGTTCTTC. Translating gives CATSGPPGQQYNEQFF.

The chain couples TRBV3-1 (or the pseudogene TRBV3-2) to TRBJ2-3; the match to TRBD2 covers 11 bases. This CDR3 has 16 amino acids. Trimming removed 5 bases from V and 4 bases from J; junction bases left unmatched: 8. CDR1 and CDR2 (germline): LGHDT, YNNKEL (reference sequence). The CDR3 loop reads CASSTAGTSGADTQYF. Written as DNA, the CDR3 is TGTGCCAGCAGCACCGCCGGGACTAGCGGCGCAGATACGCAGTATTTT.

Turning to this clone: A much more abundant neighbour one base away suggests this may be a read error. The sample holds other DNA sequences that translate to the same CDR3. The V and J genes are TRBV19 and TRBJ2-5, with TRBD2 matching over 7 bases. Per germline, CDR1 LNHDA and CDR2 SQIVND (reference sequence). CDR3 length: 13 residues. CDR3 in amino acids: CASSGGSVETQYF. The DNA for the CDR3 is TGTGCCAGTAGCGGGGGGAGTGTGGAGACTCAGTACTTC.

This chain links TRBV5-1 with TRBJ2-7; D gene unclear. The V and J ends lost 4 bases and 6 bases respectively, with 23 bases between them. The length of the CDR3 is 16 residues. The germline gives CDR1 SGHRS, CDR2 YFSETQ. The CDR3 nucleotides are TGCGCCAGCAGCACCCGCCATCGAGGATCGGAAGGCGAGCAGTACTTC. It encodes CASSTRHRGSEGEQYF.

This clone showed up just a few times. V usage is TRBV3-1 (or the pseudogene TRBV3-2) and J usage is TRBJ1-5, with D possibly matching TRBD1 (5 bases). The CDR3 has 17 amino acids. Germline CDR1 LGHDT, CDR2 YNNKEL (reference sequence). The V end lost 0 bases, the J end lost 4 bases, and 16 bases lay between the germline ends. CDR3 sequence: CASSQEGAGTANQPQHF. The CDR3 DNA sequence: TGTGCCAGCAGCCAAGAAGGGGCGGGGACGGCGAATCAGCCCCAGCATTTT.

There are a few counts of this clone. The chain couples TRBV5-1 to TRBJ2-1, with a possible D match to TRBD2 (5 bases). V lost 8 bases and J 0 bases, leaving 18 bases between the germline ends. This CDR3 contains 16 residues. The germline V gene has CDR1 SGHRS and CDR2 YFSETQ. CDR3 in DNA: TGCGCCAGTAGAGAGGGTCCCGGCCTCTCCTACAATGAGCAGTTCTTC. Its translation is CASREGPGLSYNEQFF.

The chain has TRBV3-1 (or the pseudogene TRBV3-2) and TRBJ2-3; unclear D gene. Germline CDR1 reads LGHDT; CDR2 reads YNNKEL (reference sequence). The CDR3 has 12 residues. Deletions cut 3 bases from V and 2 bases from J, with 3 bases between. As DNA, the CDR3 is TGTGCCAGCAGCCATCTCACAGATACGCAGTATTTT. It encodes CASSHLTDTQYF.

The rearrangement joins TRBV19 to TRBJ1-4; 8 positions match TRBD1. Germline CDR1 reads LNHDA; CDR2 reads SQIVND (reference sequence). The trim removed 6 bases at V and 5 bases at J, leaving 5 bases unmatched. CDR3 size: 14 residues. CDR3 residues: CASRWTGINEKLFF. The CDR3 DNA follows: TGTGCCAGTAGATGGACAGGGATAAATGAAAAACTGTTTTTT.

This chain connects TRBV18 to TRBJ2-3, with a possible D match to TRBD1 (6 bases). Germline assignment: CDR1 KGHSH and CDR2 LQKENI. Trimming took 3 bases from V and 4 from J, leaving 11 bases between them. This CDR3 has 14 amino acids. CDR3 region: CASSPGASADTQYF. DNA of the CDR3: TGTGCCAGCTCACCGGGGGCTAGTGCAGATACGCAGTATTTT.